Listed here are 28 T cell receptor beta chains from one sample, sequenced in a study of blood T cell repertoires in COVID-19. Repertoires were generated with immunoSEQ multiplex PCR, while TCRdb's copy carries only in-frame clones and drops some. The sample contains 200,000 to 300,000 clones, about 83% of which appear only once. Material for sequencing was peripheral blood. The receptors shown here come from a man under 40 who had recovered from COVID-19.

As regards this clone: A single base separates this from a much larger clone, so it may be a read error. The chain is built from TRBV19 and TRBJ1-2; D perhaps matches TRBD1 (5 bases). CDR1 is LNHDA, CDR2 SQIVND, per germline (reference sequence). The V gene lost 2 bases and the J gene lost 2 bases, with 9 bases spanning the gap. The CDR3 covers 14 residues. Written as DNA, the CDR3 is TGTGCCAGTAGTATACCGCGGGGGAACTATGGCTACACCTTC. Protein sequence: CASSIPRGNYGYTF.

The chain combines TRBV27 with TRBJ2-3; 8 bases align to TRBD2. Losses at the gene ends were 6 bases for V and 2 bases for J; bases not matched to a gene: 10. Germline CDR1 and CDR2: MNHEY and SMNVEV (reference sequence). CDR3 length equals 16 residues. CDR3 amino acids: CASSRRSGGTTDTQYF. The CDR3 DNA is TGTGCCAGCAGCCGGCGGAGCGGGGGAACCACAGATACGCAGTATTTT.

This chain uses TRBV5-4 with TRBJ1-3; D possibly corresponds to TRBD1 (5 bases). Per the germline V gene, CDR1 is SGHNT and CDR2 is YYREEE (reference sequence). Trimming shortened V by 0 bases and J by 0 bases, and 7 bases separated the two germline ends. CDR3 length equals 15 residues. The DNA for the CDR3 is TGTGCCAGCAGCTTGGAAGGGGCCTCTGGAAACACCATATATTTT. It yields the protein CASSLEGASGNTIYF. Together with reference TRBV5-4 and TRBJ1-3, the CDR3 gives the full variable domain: ETGVTQSPTHLIKTRGQQVTLRCSSQSGHNTVSWYQQALGQGPQFIFQYYREEENGRGNFPPRFSGLQFPNYSSELNVNALELDDSALYLCASSLEGASGNTIYFGEGSWLTVV.

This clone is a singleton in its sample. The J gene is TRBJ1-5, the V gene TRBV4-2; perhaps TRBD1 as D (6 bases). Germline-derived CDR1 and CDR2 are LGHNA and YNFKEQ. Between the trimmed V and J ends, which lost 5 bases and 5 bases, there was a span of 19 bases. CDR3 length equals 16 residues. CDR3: CASSLTEDSLDQPQHF. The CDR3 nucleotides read TGTGCCAGCAGCTTAACCGAGGACAGTCTTGATCAGCCCCAGCATTTT.

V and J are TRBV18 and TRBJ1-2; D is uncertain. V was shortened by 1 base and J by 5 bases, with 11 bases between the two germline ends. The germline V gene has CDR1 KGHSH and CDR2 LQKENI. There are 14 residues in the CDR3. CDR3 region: CASSPRGLEYGYTF. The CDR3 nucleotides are TGTGCCAGCTCACCACGAGGTCTAGAGTATGGCTACACCTTC.

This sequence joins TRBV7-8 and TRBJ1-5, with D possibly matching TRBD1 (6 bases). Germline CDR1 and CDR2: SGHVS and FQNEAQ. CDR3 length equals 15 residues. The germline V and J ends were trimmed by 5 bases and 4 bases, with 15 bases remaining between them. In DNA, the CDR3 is TGTGCCAGCAGCCGAGACACTAGGGGGAATCAGCCCCAGCATTTT. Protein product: CASSRDTRGNQPQHF. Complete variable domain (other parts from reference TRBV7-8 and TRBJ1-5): GAGVSQSPRYKVAKRGQDVALRCDPISGHVSLFWYQQALGQGPEFLTYFQNEAQLDKSGLPSDRFFAERPEGSVSTLKIQRTQQEDSAVYLCASSRDTRGNQPQHFGDGTRLSIL.

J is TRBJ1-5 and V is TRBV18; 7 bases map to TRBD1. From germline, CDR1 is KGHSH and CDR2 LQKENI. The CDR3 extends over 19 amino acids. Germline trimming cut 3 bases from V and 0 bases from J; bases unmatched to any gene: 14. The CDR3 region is CASSPTLIRDRFSNQPQHF. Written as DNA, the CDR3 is TGTGCCAGCTCACCTACACTGATACGGGACAGATTTAGCAATCAGCCCCAGCATTTT.

The CDR3 coding sequence is TGTGCCAGCAGGGTAGCGGGACCAGATACGCAGTATTTT. It is translated as CASRVAGPDTQYF. The V gene is TRBV2, the J gene TRBJ2-3, with 8 bases lining up with TRBD2. Germline loops: CDR1 SNHLY, CDR2 FYNNEI. The CDR3 is 13 amino acids. V dropped 6 bases and J dropped 4; count of bases not matched to a gene: 3.

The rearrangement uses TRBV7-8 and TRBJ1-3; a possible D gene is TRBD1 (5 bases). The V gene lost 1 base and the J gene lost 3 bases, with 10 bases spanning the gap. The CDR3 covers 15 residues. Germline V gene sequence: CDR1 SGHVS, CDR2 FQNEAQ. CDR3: CASSLGEGIGNTIYF. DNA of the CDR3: TGTGCCAGCAGCTTAGGGGAGGGGATTGGAAACACCATATATTTT.

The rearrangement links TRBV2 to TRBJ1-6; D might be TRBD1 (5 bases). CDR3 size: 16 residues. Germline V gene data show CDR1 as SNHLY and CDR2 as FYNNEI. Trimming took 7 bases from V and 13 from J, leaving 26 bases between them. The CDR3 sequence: CASIQTPNRSVYPLHF. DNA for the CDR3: TGTGCCAGCATCCAAACCCCGAACAGGTCCGTGTACCCCCTCCACTTT.

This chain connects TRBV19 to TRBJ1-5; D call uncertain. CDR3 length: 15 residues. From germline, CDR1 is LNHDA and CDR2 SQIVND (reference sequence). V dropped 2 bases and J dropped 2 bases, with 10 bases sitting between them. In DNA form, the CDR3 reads TGTGCCAGTAGTATACTCGGGGTGGGCAATCAGCCCCAGCATTTT. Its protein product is CASSILGVGNQPQHF.

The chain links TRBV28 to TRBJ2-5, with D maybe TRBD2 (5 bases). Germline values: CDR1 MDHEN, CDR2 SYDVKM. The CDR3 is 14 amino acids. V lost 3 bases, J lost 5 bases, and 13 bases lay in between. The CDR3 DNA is TGTGCCAGCAGTTTCTTTGCGGGCGGGGAGACCCAGTACTTC. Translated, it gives CASSFFAGGETQYF.

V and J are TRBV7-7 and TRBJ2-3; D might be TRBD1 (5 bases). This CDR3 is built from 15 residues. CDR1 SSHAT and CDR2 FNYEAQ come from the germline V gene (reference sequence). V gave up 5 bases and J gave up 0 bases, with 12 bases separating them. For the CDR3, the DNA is TGTGCCAGCAGCGAGGACATGACTAGCACAGATACGCAGTATTTT. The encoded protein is CASSEDMTSTDTQYF.

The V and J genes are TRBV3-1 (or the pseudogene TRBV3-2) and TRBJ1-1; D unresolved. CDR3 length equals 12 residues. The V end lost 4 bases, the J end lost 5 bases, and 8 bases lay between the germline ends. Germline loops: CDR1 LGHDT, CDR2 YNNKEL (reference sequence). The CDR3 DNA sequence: TGTGCCAGCAGCCGGTCGGGGACTGAAGCTTTCTTT. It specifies CASSRSGTEAFF.

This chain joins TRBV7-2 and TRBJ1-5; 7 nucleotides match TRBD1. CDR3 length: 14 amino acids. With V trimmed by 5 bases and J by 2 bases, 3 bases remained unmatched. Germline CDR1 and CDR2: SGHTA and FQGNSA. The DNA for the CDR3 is TGTGCCAGCAGCCCCGGACAGGGCAATCAGCCCCAGCATTTT. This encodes CASSPGQGNQPQHF.

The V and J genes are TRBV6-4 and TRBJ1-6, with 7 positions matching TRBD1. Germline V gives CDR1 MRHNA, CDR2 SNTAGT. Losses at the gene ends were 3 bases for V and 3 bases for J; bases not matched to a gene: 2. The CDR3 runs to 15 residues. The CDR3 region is CASSEGQSYNSPLHF. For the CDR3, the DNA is TGTGCCAGCAGTGAGGGACAGAGCTATAATTCACCCCTCCACTTT.

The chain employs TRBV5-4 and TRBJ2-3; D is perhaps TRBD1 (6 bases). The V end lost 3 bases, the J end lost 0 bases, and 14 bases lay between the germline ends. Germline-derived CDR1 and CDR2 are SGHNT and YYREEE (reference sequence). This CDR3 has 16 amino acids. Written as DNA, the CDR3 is TGTGCCAGCAGCTCAGGAAACAGGGTGAGCACAGATACGCAGTATTTT. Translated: CASSSGNRVSTDTQYF.

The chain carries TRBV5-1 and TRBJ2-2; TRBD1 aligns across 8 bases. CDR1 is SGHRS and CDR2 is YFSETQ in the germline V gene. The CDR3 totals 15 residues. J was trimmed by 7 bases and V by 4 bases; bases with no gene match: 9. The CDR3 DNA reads TGCGCCAGCAGCCCCGCGGGACAGGCGGACGGGGAGCTGTTTTTT. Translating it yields CASSPAGQADGELFF.

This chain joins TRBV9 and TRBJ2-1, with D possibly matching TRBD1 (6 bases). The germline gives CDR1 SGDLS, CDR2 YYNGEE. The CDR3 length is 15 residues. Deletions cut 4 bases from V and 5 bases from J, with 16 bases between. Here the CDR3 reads CASSPATQGNNEQFF. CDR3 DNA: TGTGCCAGCAGCCCAGCTACCCAGGGGAACAATGAGCAGTTCTTC.

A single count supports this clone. The CDR3 DNA sequence: TGTGCCAGCAGTGTGGATAGGAGTTCACCCCTCCACTTT. This encodes CASSVDRSSPLHF. The chain combines TRBV2 with TRBJ1-6; D is ambiguous. This CDR3 is built from 13 residues. V was shortened by 4 bases and J by 9 bases, with 10 bases between the two germline ends. Per the germline V gene, CDR1 is SNHLY and CDR2 is FYNNEI. Looking up the rest from reference TRBV2 and TRBJ1-6 gives the full variable domain: EPEVTQTPSHQVTQMGQEVILRCVPISNHLYFYWYRQILGQKVEFLVSFYNNEISEKSEIFDDQFSVERPDGSNFTLKIRSTKLEDSAMYFCASSVDRSSPLHFGNGTRLTVT.

CDR3 residues: CASSPQVHSYNEQFF. The DNA of the CDR3 is TGTGCCAGCAGTCCACAGGTTCACTCCTACAATGAGCAGTTCTTC. The chain recombines TRBV28 with TRBJ2-1; possibly TRBD1 for D (5 bases). The CDR3 spans 15 residues. CDR1 and CDR2 from the germline V gene are MDHEN and SYDVKM. Trimming pared 5 bases from V and 0 bases from J, leaving 11 bases between. The full variable domain, with the rest looked up from reference TRBV28 and TRBJ2-1, is DVKVTQSSRYLVKRTGEKVFLECVQDMDHENMFWYRQDPGLGLRLIYFSYDVKMKEKGDIPEGYSVSREKKERFSLILESASTNQTSMYLCASSPQVHSYNEQFFGPGTRLTVL.

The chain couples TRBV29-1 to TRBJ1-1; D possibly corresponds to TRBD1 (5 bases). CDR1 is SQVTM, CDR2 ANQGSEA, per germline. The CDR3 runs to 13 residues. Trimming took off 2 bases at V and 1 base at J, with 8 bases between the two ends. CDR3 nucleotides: TGCAGCGTTGAAAGCCAGGGGAACACTGAAGCTTTCTTT. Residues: CSVESQGNTEAFF.

The CDR3: CASSLGPPTTDTQYF. The CDR3, as DNA: TGCGCCAGCAGCTTGGGGCCCCCCACCACAGATACGCAGTATTTT. V usage is TRBV5-1 and J usage is TRBJ2-3; no firm D call. CDR1 and CDR2 from the germline V gene are SGHRS and YFSETQ. V lost 0 bases, J lost 2 bases, and 10 bases lay in between. The CDR3 has 15 amino acids.

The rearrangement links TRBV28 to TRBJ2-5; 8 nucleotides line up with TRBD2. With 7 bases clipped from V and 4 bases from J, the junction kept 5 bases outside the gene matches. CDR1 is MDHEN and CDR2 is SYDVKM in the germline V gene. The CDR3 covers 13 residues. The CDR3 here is CASTGGAGETQYF. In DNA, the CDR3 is TGTGCCAGCACCGGGGGGGCGGGAGAGACCCAGTACTTC.

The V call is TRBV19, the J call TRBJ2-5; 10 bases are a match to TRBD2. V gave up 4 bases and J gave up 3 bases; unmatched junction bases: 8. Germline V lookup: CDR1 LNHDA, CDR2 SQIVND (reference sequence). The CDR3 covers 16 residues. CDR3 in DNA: TGTGCCAGTAGTAGAGGCCAGCGGGGGGGTGAAGAGACCCAGTACTTC. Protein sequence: CASSRGQRGGEETQYF.

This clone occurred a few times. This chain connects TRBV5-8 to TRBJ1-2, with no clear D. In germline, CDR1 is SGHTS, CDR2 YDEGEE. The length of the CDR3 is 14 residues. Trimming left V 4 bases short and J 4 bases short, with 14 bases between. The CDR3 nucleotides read TGTGCCAGCAGCCGGGTGGAGATCGGCTATGGCTACACCTTC. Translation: CASSRVEIGYGYTF.

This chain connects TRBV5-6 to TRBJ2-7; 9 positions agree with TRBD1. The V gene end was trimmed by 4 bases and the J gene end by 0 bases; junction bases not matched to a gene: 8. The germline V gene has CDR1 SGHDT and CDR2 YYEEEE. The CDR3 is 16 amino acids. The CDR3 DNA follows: TGTGCCAGCAGCCTCAAAGGACAGGGGTTCTCCTACGAGCAGTACTTC. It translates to CASSLKGQGFSYEQYF.

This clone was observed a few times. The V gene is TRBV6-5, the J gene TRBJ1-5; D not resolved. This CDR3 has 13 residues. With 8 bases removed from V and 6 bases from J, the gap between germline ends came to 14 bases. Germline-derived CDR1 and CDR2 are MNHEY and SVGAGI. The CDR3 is CASSYATVQPQHF. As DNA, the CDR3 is TGTGCCAGCTCCTACGCTACAGTTCAGCCCCAGCATTTT.